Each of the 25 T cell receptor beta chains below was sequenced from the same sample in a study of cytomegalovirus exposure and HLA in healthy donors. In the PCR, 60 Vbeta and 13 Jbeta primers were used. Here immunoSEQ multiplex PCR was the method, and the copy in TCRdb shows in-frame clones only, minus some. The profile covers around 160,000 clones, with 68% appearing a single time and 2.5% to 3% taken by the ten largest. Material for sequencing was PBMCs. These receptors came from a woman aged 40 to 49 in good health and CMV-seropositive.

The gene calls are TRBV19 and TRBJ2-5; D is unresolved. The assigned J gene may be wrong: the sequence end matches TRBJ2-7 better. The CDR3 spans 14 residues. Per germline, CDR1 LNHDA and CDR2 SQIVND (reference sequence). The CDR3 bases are TGTGCCAGTAGTATGCGGTTGAGTACCTACGAGCAGTACTTC. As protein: CASSMRLSTYEQYF.

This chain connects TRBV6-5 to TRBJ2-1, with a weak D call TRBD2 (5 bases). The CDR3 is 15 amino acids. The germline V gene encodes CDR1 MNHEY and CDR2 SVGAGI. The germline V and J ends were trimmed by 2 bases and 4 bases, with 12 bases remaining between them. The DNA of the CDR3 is TGTGCCAGCAGTTACCGCGGAGGAACTTACAATGAGCAGTTCTTC. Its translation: CASSYRGGTYNEQFF.

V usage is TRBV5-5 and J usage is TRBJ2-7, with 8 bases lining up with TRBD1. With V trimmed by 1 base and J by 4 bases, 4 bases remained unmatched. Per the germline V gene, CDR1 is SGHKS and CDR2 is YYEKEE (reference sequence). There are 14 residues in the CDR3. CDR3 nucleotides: TGTGCCAGCAGCTTGCTCAGGGGGCCTTACGAGCAGTACTTC. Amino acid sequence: CASSLLRGPYEQYF.

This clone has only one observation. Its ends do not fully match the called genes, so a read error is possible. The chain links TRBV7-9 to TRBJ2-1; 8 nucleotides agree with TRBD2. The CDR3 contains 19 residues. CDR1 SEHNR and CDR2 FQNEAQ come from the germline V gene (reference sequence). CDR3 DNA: TGTGCCAGCAGCCCAAAGCGCCCCGGGACTAGTGGGTCCTACAATGAACAGTTCTTC. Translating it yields CASSPKRPGTSGSYNEQFF.

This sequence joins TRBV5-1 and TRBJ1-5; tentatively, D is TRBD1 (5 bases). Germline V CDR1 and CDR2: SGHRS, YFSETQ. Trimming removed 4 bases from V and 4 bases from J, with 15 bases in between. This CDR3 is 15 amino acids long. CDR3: CASSLGLYDNQPQHF. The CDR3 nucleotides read TGCGCCAGCAGCCTGGGACTCTATGATAATCAGCCCCAGCATTTT. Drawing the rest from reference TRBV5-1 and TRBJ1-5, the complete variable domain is KAGVTQTPRYLIKTRGQQVTLSCSPISGHRSVSWYQQTPGQGLQFLFEYFSETQRNKGNFPGRFSGRQFSNSRSEMNVSTLELGDSALYLCASSLGLYDNQPQHFGDGTRLSIL.

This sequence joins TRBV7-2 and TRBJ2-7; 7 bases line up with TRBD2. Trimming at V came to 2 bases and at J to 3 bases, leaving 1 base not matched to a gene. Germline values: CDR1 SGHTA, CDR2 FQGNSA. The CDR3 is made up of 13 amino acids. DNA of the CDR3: TGTGCCAGCAGCTTACTAGCGGACTACGAGCAGTACTTC. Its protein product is CASSLLADYEQYF.

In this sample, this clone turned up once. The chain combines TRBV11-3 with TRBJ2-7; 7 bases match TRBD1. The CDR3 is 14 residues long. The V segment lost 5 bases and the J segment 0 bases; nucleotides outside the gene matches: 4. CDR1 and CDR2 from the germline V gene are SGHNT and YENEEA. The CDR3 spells CASSQGGSSYEQYF. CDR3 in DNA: TGTGCCAGCAGCCAAGGGGGCTCCTCCTACGAGCAGTACTTC.

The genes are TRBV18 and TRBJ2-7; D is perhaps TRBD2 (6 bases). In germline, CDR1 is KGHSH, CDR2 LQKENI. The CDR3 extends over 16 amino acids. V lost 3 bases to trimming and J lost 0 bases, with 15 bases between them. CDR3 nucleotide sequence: TGTGCCAGCTCACCTGTAGGAGGGGCGAGCTCCTACGAGCAGTACTTC. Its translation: CASSPVGGASSYEQYF.

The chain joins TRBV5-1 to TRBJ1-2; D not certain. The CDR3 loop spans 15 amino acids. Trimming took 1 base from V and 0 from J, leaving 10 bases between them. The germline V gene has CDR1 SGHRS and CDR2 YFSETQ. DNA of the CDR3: TGCGCCAGCAGCTTGCGGCAGGTCTCTAACTATGGCTACACCTTC. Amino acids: CASSLRQVSNYGYTF.

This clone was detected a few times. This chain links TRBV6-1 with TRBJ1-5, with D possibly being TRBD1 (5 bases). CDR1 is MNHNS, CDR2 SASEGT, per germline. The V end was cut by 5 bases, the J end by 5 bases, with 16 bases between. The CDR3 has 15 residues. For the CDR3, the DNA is TGTGCCAGCAGTTCCGGGCGGCAGGGATATCAGCCCCAGCATTTT. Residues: CASSSGRQGYQPQHF.

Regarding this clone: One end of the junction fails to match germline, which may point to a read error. The CDR3 bases are TGTACCATCAGAGAAGCGGGAGTTGGAGATACGCAGTATTTT. As protein: CTIREAGVGDTQYF. The chain recombines TRBV10-3 with TRBJ2-3; TRBD2 agrees at 8 bases. Germline V gene sequence: CDR1 ENHRY, CDR2 SYGVKD. The CDR3 totals 14 residues.

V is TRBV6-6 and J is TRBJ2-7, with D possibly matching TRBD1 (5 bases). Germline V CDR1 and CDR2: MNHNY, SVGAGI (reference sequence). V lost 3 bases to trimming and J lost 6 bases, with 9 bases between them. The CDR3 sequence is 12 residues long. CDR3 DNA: TGTGCCAGCAGTTATCAGGGTAGCGAGCAGTACTTC. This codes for CASSYQGSEQYF.

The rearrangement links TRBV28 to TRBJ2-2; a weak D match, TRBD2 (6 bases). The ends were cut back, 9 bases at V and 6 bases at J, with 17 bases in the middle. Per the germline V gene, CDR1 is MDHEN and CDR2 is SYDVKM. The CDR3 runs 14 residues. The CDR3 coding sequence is TGTGCCAGGATGGACTACCCCAACGCCGGGGAGCTGTTTTTT. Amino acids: CARMDYPNAGELFF.

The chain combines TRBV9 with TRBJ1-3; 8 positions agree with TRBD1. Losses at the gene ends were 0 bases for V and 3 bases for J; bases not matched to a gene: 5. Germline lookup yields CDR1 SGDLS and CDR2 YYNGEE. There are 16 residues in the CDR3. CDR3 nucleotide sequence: TGTGCCAGCAGCGTAGAGGACAGGGTTTTTGGAAACACCATATATTTT. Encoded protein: CASSVEDRVFGNTIYF. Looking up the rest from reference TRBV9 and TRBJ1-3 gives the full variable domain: DSGVTQTPKHLITATGQRVTLRCSPRSGDLSVYWYQQSLDQGLQFLIQYYNGEERAKGNILERFSAQQFPDLHSELNLSSLELGDSALYFCASSVEDRVFGNTIYFGEGSWLTVV.

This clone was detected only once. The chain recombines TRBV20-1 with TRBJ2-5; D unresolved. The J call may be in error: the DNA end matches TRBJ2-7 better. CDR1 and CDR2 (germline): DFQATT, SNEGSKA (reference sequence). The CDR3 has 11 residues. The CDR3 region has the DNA TGCAGTGCTCGCCACTCCTACGAGCAGTACTTC. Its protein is CSARHSYEQYF.

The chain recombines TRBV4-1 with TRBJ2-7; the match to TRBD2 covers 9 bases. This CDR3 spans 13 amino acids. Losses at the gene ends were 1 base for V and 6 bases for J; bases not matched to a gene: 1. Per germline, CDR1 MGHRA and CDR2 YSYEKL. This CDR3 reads CASSQGTSAEQYF. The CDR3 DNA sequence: TGCGCCAGCAGCCAAGGGACTAGCGCCGAGCAGTACTTC.

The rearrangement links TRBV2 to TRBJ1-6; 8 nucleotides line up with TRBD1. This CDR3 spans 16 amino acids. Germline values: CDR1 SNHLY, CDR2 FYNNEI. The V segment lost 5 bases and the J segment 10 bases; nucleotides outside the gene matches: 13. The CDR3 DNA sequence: TGTGCCAGCAGTCTCCAGACAGGGGAAGGTGGCTCACCCCTCCACTTT. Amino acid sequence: CASSLQTGEGGSPLHF.

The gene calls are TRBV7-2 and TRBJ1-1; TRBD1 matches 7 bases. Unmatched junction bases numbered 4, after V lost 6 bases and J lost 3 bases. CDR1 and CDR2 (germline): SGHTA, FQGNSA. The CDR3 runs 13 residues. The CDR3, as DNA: TGTGCCAGCAGATCCGGGACAGACACTGAAGCTTTCTTT. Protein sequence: CASRSGTDTEAFF. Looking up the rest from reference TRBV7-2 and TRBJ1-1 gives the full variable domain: GAGVSQSPSNKVTEKGKDVELRCDPISGHTALYWYRQSLGQGLEFLIYFQGNSAPDKSGLPSDRFSAERTGGSVSTLTIQRTQQEDSAVYLCASRSGTDTEAFFGQGTRLTVV.

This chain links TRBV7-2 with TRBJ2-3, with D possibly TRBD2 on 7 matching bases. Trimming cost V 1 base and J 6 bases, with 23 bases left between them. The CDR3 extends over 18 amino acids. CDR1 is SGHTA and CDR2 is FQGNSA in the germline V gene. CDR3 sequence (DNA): TGTGCCAGCAGCTTAGTTGTCCGCGGGGGCCCTTGGTGGGATACGCAGTATTTT. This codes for CASSLVVRGGPWWDTQYF.

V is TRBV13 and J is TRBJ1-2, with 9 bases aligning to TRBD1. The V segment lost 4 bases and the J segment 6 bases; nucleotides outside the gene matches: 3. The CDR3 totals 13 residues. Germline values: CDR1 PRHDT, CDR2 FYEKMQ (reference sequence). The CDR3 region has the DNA TGTGCCAGCAGCTCGACAGGGGGGAATGGCTACACCTTC. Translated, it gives CASSSTGGNGYTF.

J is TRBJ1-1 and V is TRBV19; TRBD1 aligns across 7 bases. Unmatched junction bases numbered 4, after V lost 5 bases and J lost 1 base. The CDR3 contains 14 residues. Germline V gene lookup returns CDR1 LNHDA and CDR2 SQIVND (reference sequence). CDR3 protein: CASSADRRNTEAFF. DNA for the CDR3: TGTGCCAGTAGTGCGGACAGGCGGAACACTGAAGCTTTCTTT.

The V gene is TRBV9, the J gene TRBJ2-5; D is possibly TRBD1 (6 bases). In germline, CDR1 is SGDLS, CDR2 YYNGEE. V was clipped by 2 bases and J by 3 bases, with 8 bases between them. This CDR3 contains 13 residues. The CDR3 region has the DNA TGTGCCAGCAGCGTGAACAGGGAAGAGACCCAGTACTTC. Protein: CASSVNREETQYF.

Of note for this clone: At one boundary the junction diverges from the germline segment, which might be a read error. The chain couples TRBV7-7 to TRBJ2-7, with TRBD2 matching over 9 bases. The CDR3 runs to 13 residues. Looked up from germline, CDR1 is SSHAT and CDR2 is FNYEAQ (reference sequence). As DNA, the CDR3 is TGTGCTAGCAGCTTAGCGGGAGATAACGAGCAGTACTTC. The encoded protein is CASSLAGDNEQYF.

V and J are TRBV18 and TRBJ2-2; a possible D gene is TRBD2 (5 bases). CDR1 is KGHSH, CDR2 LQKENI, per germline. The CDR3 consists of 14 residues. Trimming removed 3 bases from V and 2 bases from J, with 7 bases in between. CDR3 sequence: CASSPDYNTGELFF. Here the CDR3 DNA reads TGTGCCAGCTCACCCGACTATAACACCGGGGAGCTGTTTTTT.

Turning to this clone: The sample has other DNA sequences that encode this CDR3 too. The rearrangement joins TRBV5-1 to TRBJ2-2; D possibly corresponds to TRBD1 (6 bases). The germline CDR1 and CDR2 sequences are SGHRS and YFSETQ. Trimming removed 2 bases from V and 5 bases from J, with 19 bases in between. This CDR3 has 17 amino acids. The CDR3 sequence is CASSFYLAGDLTGELFF. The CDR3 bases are TGCGCCAGCAGCTTTTATCTAGCAGGGGACCTAACCGGGGAGCTGTTTTTT.